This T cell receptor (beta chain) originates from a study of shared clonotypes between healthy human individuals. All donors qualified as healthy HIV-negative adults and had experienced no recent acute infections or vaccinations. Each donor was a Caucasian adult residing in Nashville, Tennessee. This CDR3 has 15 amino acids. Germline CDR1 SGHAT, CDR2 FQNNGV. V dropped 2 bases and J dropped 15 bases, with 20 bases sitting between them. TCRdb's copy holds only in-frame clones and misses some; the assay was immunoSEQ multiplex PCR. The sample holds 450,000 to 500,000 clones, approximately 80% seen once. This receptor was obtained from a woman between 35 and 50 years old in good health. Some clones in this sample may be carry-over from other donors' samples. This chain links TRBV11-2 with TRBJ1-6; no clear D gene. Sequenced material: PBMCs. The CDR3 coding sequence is TGTGCCAGCAGCTTACGACCGCAGGCGCCCTCGGTCCTCCACTTT. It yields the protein CASSLRPQAPSVLHF.